This T cell receptor (beta chain) stems from a study of blood T cell repertoires in COVID-19 (TCRdb year 2020). Background on the whole study: Collaborator samples came from the United States, Italy and Spain and covered acute and convalescent phases of COVID-19. The prospective study material was composed of cDNA or gDNA derived from T cells, B-cell-depleted T cells, or PBMCs. The dataset comprised deeply sampled blood TCRbeta repertoires from subjects exposed to, actively infected with, or recovered from COVID-19. The repertoires were made available in a free public database intended to serve as a resource for research on the immune response to SARS-CoV-2. Samples came from the ongoing ImmuneRACE study (first 160 participants) plus 1,254 subjects from 6 global collaborators. Sample metadata almost always included a de-identified subject ID, COVID-19 status, age in years and sex. Where available, HLA class I and class II types were obtained from metadata supplied by the sample provider rather than from assay-based typing. On the study overall, not on this receptor specifically: How much clinical and demographic metadata was included differed by source and by participant, and the metadata was provided uncurated.

This clone appeared a few times. Its antigen is still unknown. No much larger clone is present one base from it, and per-base qualities are unavailable. At one collaborating source in Seattle, patients were enrolled during active infection and were followed longitudinally through the course of disease. Collaborating institutions collected whole blood in K2EDTA tubes following their own protocols. For TCRbeta analysis, collaborators shipped samples as frozen whole blood, isolated PBMCs, or DNA extracted from either of those sample types. Ends trimmed: V by 2 bases, J by 5 bases; bases unmatched to a gene: 11. In the germline V gene (reference sequence), CDR1 corresponds to SEHNR and CDR2 to FQNEAQ. Inclusive of the bounding cysteine and phenylalanine, the CDR3 is 17 residues long. The sequence is cut down to CDR3 DNA, 51 bases in frame from base 1. The immunoSEQ Assay, a bias-controlled multiplex PCR, was used to amplify TCRbeta CDR3 regions from genomic DNA. Regarding the original processing steps: The number of nucleated cells in each sample was estimated by amplification of reference gene primers within the assay. To quantify the absolute abundance of each unique TCRbeta CDR3 rearrangement, sequence reads were collapsed and filtered. Productive Simpson clonality was computed per sample as the square root of Simpson's diversity index over productive rearrangements. TCRdb's version of the immuneACCESS table is confined to in-frame rearrangements and falls short of the full clone set. An unresolved V gene accounts for under half of the shortfall where checked; the remainder is of unknown origin. V and J calls and clone size follow that table, whereas D and trimming were derived from the DNA. Present in this sample are 200,000 to 250,000 clones, roughly 80% of which were seen just once. The ten largest clonotypes hold roughly 8% of the sample.

The chain is assembled from TRBV7-9 and TRBJ1-4, with 7 bases in between that match TRBD1. Sample: peripheral blood. The sequence was collected from a woman older than 75 with COVID-19, enrolled during active disease. The sequence in DNA is TGTGCCAGCAGCTTAACCCGGAAGACAGGGCGGAATGAAAAACTGTTTTTT. Translated, this gives CASSLTRKTGRNEKLFF.